A single sample gave rise to the 5 T cell receptor beta chains below, sequenced in a study of T cells in Graves' hyperthyroidism and ophthalmopathy. What was amplified from RNA transcripts were TCR beta CDR3 regions. Using the HTBI primer set, a first-round RT-PCR was run on the TCR CDR3. TCRdb recomputed calls from the multiplex PCR reads with MiXCR, one row per CDR3 protein. The sample comprises hundreds of thousands of distinct CDR3 sequences, over 10% of which are singletons, and 9% to 9.5% rests with the top ten. The material sequenced was blood. The receptors were sampled from a woman aged 18 to 35 with Graves' hyperthyroidism.

This clonotype was recorded a few times. The CDR3 protein is CASSISKGGPQYF. The CDR3 bases are TGTGCCAGTAGTATATCCAAGGGAGGGCCCCAGTACTTC. The rearrangement uses TRBV19 and TRBJ2-5; 7 bases fit TRBD2. Losses at the gene ends were 2 bases for V and 9 bases for J; bases not matched to a gene: 6. This CDR3 region has 13 residues. CDR1 and CDR2 (germline): LNHDA, SQIVND (reference sequence).

This clonotype showed up many times. This rearrangement joins TRBV29-1 to TRBJ2-7; 11 positions match TRBD1. With 4 bases clipped from V and 3 bases from J, the junction kept 2 bases outside the gene matches. The V gene's germline CDR1 is SQVTM and CDR2 ANQGSEA. CDR3 length: 13 amino acids. The CDR3 reads CSVAGTGGYEQYF. CDR3 bases: TGCAGCGTTGCGGGGACAGGGGGCTACGAGCAGTACTTC.

The chain links TRBV20-1 to TRBJ1-2; 8 bases are a match to TRBD1. Per germline, CDR1 DFQATT and CDR2 SNEGSKA (reference sequence). V was clipped by 6 bases and J by 8 bases; unmatched bases: 5. The CDR3 has 11 amino acids. This CDR3 is CSASTGGGYTF. The DNA for the CDR3 is TGCAGTGCAAGCACAGGGGGAGGCTACACCTTC.

In its sample, this clonotype was seen many times. The V gene is TRBV2, the J gene TRBJ2-7; no clear D. The CDR3 has 13 amino acids. V gave up 4 bases and J gave up 3 bases, with 10 bases separating them. Germline V gene data show CDR1 as SNHLY and CDR2 as FYNNEI. The CDR3 here is CASSGGSFYEQYF. CDR3 DNA: TGTGCCAGCAGTGGGGGATCCTTCTACGAGCAGTACTTC.

This clonotype was observed many times. The chain carries TRBV9 and TRBJ1-1; maybe TRBD1 (6 bases). This CDR3 spans 13 amino acids. Germline V gene data show CDR1 as SGDLS and CDR2 as YYNGEE. The ends were cut back, 1 base at V and 5 bases at J, with 9 bases in the middle. CDR3 DNA sequence: TGTGCCAGCAGCGTACGAGGGGGAACTGAAGCTTTCTTT. The encoded protein is CASSVRGGTEAFF.